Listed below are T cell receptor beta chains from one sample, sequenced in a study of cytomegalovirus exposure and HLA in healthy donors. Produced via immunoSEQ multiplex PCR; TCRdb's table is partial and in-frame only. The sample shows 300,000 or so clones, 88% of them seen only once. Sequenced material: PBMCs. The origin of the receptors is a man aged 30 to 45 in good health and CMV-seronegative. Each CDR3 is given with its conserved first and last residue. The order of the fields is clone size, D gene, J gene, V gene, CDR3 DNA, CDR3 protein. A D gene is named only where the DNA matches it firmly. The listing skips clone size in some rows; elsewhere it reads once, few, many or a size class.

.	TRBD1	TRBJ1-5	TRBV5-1	TGCGCCAGCAAATCACCGGGACAGATAGTCGTTAGCAATCAGCCCCAGCATTTT	CASKSPGQIVVSNQPQHF
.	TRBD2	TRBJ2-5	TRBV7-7	TGTGCCAGCGGCCTAGCGGAGCCCATCACAGAGACCCAGTACTTC	CASGLAEPITETQYF
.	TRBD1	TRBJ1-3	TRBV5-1	TGCGCCAGCAGCCAGGGGGGTTCTGGAAACACCATATATTTT	CASSQGGSGNTIYF
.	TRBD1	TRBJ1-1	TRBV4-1	TGCGCCAGCAGCCAAGATTGGTCCGGGACAGGGGTTTTCTTT	CASSQDWSGTGVFF
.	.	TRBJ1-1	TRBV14	TGTGCCAGCAGCCCATGGGTGGGCTCCACTGAAGCTTTCTTT	CASSPWVGSTEAFF
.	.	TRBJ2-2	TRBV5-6	TGTGCCAGCAGCTTGAGGGGTGGAGTAGGGCCCGGGGAGCTGTTTTTT	CASSLRGGVGPGELFF
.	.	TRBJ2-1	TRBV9	TGTGCCAGCAGCGTAGCGAACAGGGCCAGTAACAATGAGCAGTTCTTC	CASSVANRASNNEQFF
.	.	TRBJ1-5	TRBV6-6	TGTGCCGGCAGGACCCTCTTGGGGGCCCTCAATCAGCCCCAGCATTTT	CAGRTLLGALNQPQHF
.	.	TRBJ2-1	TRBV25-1	TGTGCCAGCAGTGAGTGGGGAGGAAGCTCCTACAATGAGCAGTTCTTC	CASSEWGGSSYNEQFF
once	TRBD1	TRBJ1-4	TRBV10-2	TGCGCCAGCAGGGCAGGGACAGGGGGATCCAATGAAAAACTGTTTTTT	CASRAGTGGSNEKLFF
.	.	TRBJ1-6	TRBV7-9	TGTGCCAGCAGCTCCCCAGATCTAGGGGATAATTCACCCCTCCACTTT	CASSSPDLGDNSPLHF
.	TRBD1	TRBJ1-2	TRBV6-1	TGTGCCGGGCGGGGACAGGGGGCGAGCGGCTACACCTTC	CAGRGQGASGYTF
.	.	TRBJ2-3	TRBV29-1	TGCAGCGTTGATGGGCTCCGGGGGGCCAGCACAGATACGCAGTATTTT	CSVDGLRGASTDTQYF
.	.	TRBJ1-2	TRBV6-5	TGTGCCAGCAGTTACTCTATCGACAGGCACTATGGCTACACCTTC	CASSYSIDRHYGYTF
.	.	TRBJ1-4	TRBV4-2	TGTGCCAGCAGCCAAGGCGGTAATGGGAGGTCTGAAAAACTGTTTTTT	CASSQGGNGRSEKLFF
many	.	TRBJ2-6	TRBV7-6	TGTGCCAGCAGCTTAGCAGTGAGCTCTGGGGCCAACGTCCTGACTTTC	CASSLAVSSGANVLTF
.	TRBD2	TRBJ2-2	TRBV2	TGTGCCAGCAGTGTTGTTGGGCTAGCGGGGGGCCCCTACACCGGGGAGCTGTTTTTT	CASSVVGLAGGPYTGELFF
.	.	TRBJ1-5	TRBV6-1	TGTGCCAGCAGTGGATTAGGGGGAGGGTACAGCAATCAGCCCCAGCATTTT	CASSGLGGGYSNQPQHF
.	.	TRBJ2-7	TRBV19	TGTGCCAGTAGTATAGTGGCGGGTTCCTACGAGCAGTACTTC	CASSIVAGSYEQYF
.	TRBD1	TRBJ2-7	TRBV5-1	TGCGCCAGCAGCTTGGCCGGGACAGTGAGATACGAGCAGTACTTC	CASSLAGTVRYEQYF
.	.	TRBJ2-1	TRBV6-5	TGTGCCAGCAGTTGGAGGGGTGCGGAGCAGTTCTTC	CASSWRGAEQFF
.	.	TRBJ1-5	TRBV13	TGTGCCAGCAGCTTAGGCTCGGACTCAGGTCAGCCCCAGCATTTT	CASSLGSDSGQPQHF
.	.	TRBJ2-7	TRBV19	TGTGCCAGTAGTATGACCCCAAGGGGCTCCGAGCAGTACTTC	CASSMTPRGSEQYF
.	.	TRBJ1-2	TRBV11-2	TGTGCCATCCCCTCGGGGGGAGGTGTCAGAACCTATGGCTACACCTTC	CAIPSGGGVRTYGYTF
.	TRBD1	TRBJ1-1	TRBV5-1	TGCGCCAGCAGCTTGGGCGGGACAGGGGTTTATGGGACTGAAGCTTTCTTT	CASSLGGTGVYGTEAFF
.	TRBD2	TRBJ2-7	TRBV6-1	TGTGCCAGCAGCCTAGCGGGGGGGTTCTACGAGCAGTACTTC	CASSLAGGFYEQYF
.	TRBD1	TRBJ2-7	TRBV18	TGTGCCAGCTCACCCCGCGGGACAGGGGGTGGAGAGCAGTACTTC	CASSPRGTGGGEQYF
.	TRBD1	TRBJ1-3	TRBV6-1	TGTGCCAGCAAGGGGGCAAACGGAAACACCATATATTTT	CASKGANGNTIYF
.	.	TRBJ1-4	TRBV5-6	TGTGCCAGCAGCAAGGACAGAAGGGATTCGACACTGTTTTTT	CASSKDRRDSTLFF
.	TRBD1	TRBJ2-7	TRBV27	TGTGCCAGCAGCTCCGGGACAGGATGGGAGCAGTACTTC	CASSSGTGWEQYF
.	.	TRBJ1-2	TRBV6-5	TGTGCCAGCAGTCGGGACAAAAGGAACTATGGCTACACCTTC	CASSRDKRNYGYTF
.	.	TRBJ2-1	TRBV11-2	TGTGCCAGCAGCTTAAGAGGATCCGGACAGTTCAATGAGCAGTTCTTC	CASSLRGSGQFNEQFF
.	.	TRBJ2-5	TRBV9	TGTGCCAGCAGCGTAGCGGGGAGGGGGGAGGAGACCCAGTACTTC	CASSVAGRGEETQYF
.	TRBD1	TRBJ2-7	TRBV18	TGTGCCAGCTCATCGTCTGGACAGGGGGTCGCCTACGAGCAGTACTTC	CASSSSGQGVAYEQYF
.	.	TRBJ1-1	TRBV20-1	TGCAGTGCCAACAGGGTGCGGGAAGCTTTCTTT	CSANRVREAFF
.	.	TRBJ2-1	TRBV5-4	TGTGCCAGCAGCGCGGGACAGACCTACAATGAGCAGTTCTTC	CASSAGQTYNEQFF
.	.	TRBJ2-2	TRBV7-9	TGTGCCAGCAGCTTAGTACTAGAGACCGGGGAGCTGTTTTTT	CASSLVLETGELFF
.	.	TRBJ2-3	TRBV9	TGTGCCAGCAGCGTAGAGGGCGGCGGGGAAATTTTGGTTACGCAGTATTTT	CASSVEGGGEILVTQYF
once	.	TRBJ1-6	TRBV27	TGTGCCAGCAGGCACACCGGACAGCTTACTAATTCACCCCTCCACTTT	CASRHTGQLTNSPLHF
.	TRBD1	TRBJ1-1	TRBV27	TGTGCCAGCAGTTTCCAAGGGGGCGTGACTGAAGCTTTCTTT	CASSFQGGVTEAFF
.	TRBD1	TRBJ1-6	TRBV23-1	TGCGCCAGCAGTGACGGACAGGGTAATTCACCCCTCCACTTT	CASSDGQGNSPLHF
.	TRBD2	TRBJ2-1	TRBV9	TGTGCCAGCAGCGTCCTAGCGGGGGGGTTTAATGAGCAGTTCTTC	CASSVLAGGFNEQFF
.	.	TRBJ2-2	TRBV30	TGTGCCTGGAGGACAGGCCCGAACACCGGGGAGCTGTTTTTT	CAWRTGPNTGELFF
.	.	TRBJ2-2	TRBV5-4	TGTGCCAGCAGCTTGGGTGTTCGCGGAACCGGGGAGCTGTTTTTT	CASSLGVRGTGELFF
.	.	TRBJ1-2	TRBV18	TGTGCCAGCTCAAGAACAGGGAGTCGGGATGGCTACACCTTC	CASSRTGSRDGYTF
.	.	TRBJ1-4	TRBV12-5	TGTGCTAGTGGCCTACTGGGGGGTATGGGTGAAAAACTGTTTTTT	CASGLLGGMGEKLFF
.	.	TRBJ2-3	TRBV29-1	TGCAGCGTTGGGACAGAAATCACAGATACGCAGTATTTT	CSVGTEITDTQYF
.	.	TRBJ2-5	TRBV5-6	TGTGCCAGCAGGCGACCGGGGAAAGAGACCCAGTACTTC	CASRRPGKETQYF
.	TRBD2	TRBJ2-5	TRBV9	TGTGCCAGCAGCGTAGGTATCACGGCGGGGGGCCCAGAGACCCAGTACTTC	CASSVGITAGGPETQYF
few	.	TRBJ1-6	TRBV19	TGTGCCAGTAGTATTCAGGGCACGAATTCACCCCTCCACTTT	CASSIQGTNSPLHF
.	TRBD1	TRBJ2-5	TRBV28	TGTGCCAGCAGTTTACCAGGGACAGCATCTCAAGAGACCCAGTACTTC	CASSLPGTASQETQYF
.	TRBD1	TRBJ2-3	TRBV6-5	TGTGCCAGCAGAGCCGGGACAGGGCGCACAGATACGCAGTATTTT	CASRAGTGRTDTQYF
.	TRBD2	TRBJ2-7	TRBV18	TGTGCCAGCTCACCGTTTAGCGGGGGGGAGTACGAGCAGTACTTC	CASSPFSGGEYEQYF
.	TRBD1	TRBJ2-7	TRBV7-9	TGTGCCAGCAGCTCAGATGACCGGACAGGGAGGCTCGAGCAGTACTTC	CASSSDDRTGRLEQYF
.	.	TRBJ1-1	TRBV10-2	TGCGCCAGCAGTGAGTCAAGACAGATGAACACTGAAGCTTTCTTT	CASSESRQMNTEAFF